This T cell receptor (beta chain) was identified during a study of regulatory T cells in long-lasting Graves disease. Broader study findings: Persistent patients shared 2,500 to 3,000 public clonotypes among themselves. Newly diagnosed patients shared fewer, at 900 to 1,000. Persistent disease showed a preference for TRBV28, TRBJ1-2 and TRBJ2-5.

HTBI primers from iRepertoire and Arm-PCR of CDR3 regions yielded the TCR beta libraries. MiXCR, applied by TCRdb to the multiplex PCR reads, yields one record per CDR3 protein. The sample yields almost 350,000 distinct CDR3 sequences, 15% to 20% seen once. Time point described: persistent/refractory GD, antithyroid drugs over 5 years with positive TRAb. Construction of the TCR library relied on RNA isolated from PBMCs. The V end was cut by 1 base, the J end by 4 bases, with 14 bases between. Germline-derived CDR1 and CDR2 are DFQATT and SNEGSKA (reference sequence). The CDR3 contains 15 residues. The sample holds a few counts of this clonotype. Its antigen is as yet unknown.

The rearrangement uses TRBV20-1 and TRBJ1-3, with unresolved D. Material: peripheral blood mononuclear cells (PBMCs), obtained when the disease was refractory, from a patient treated with antithyroid drugs. The sequence was collected from a female donor with Graves disease. This CDR3 reads CSARAKPDRGNTIYF. In DNA, the CDR3 is TGCAGTGCTAGAGCTAAACCCGACCGCGGAAACACCATATATTTT.